This T cell receptor (beta chain) was documented in a study of blood T cell repertoires in COVID-19. Study background: Italy, Spain and the United States were the sources of the convalescent and acute COVID-19 samples. Nucleic acid was either cDNA or gDNA, and it came from T cells, B-cell-depleted T cells, or PBMCs.

Participant-reported clinical history was the basis for cohort assignment. Methods used by the authors: Amplified reference gene primers provided the basis for estimating nucleated cell counts. The method was immunoSEQ multiplex PCR; TCRdb's version includes in-frame clones alone and lacks a portion of them. For V, J and clone size, that table is used; D and trimming come from the DNA. The sample contains over 350,000 clones, around nine tenths of which appear only once. The germline V gene encodes CDR1 SGHRS and CDR2 YFSETQ. This CDR3 spans 15 amino acids. V was shortened by 2 bases and J by 0 bases, with 12 bases between the two germline ends.

This sequence originates from a woman between 45 and 65 years old who had recovered from COVID-19. Input material: PBMCs or T cells enriched from blood (not recorded which). The chain couples TRBV5-1 to TRBJ2-7; D is perhaps TRBD1 (5 bases). CDR3 protein: CASSLGVRGSYEQYF. CDR3 nucleotides: TGCGCCAGCAGCTTAGGGGTCAGAGGCTCCTACGAGCAGTACTTC.